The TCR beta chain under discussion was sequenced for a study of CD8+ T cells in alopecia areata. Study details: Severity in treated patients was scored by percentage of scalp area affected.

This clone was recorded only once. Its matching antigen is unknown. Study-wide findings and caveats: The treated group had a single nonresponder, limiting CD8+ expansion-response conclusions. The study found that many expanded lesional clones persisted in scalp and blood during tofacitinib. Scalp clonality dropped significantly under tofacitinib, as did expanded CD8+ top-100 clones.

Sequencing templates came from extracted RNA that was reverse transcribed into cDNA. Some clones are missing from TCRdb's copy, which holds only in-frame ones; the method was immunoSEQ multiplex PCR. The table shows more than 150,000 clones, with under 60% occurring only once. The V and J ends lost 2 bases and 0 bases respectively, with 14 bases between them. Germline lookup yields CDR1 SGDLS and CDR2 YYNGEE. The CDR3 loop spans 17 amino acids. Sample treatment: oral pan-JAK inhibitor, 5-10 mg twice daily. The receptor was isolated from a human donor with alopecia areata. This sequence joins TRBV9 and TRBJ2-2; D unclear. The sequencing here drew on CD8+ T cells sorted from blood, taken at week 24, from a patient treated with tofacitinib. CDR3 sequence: CASSVPHDGPNTGELFF. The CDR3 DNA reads TGTGCCAGCAGCGTCCCTCATGACGGCCCGAACACCGGGGAGCTGTTTTTT.